Listed below are T cell receptor beta chains from one sample, sequenced in a study of T cell responses to AZD1222 COVID-19 vaccine. Generated by immunoSEQ multiplex PCR, the TCRdb table keeps only in-frame clones and is missing some. The sample consists of roughly 150,000 clones, approximately 89% of them appearing once. This specimen consisted of peripheral blood, obtained on day 0 of AZD1222 vaccination. These receptors all stem from an adult in good health. Each CDR3 is given with its conserved first and last residue. The D gene is left open where the match is weak. For some rows the clone size is stated as once, few or many, or as a class when expanded; others skip it.

V	size	J	D	CDR3	DNA
TRBV19	NA	TRBJ1-6	NA	CASSPGTYNSPLHF	TGTGCCAGTAGTCCGGGGACCTATAATTCACCCCTCCACTTT
TRBV5-4	NA	TRBJ2-1	TRBD2	CASSATGTSGRGNEQFF	TGTGCCAGCAGCGCAACCGGGACTAGCGGGAGAGGCAATGAGCAGTTCTTC
TRBV5-1	NA	TRBJ2-7	TRBD2	CASSLGNLAGVSYEQYF	TGCGCCAGCAGCTTGGGAAACCTAGCGGGAGTTTCCTACGAGCAGTACTTC
TRBV29-1	once	TRBJ1-1	NA	CSGRKEEGTEAFF	TGCAGCGGGCGGAAGGAGGAAGGTACTGAAGCTTTCTTT
TRBV4-1	NA	TRBJ1-5	NA	CALEFSTFNQPQHF	TGCGCCCTAGAATTTTCCACCTTTAATCAGCCCCAGCATTTT
TRBV6-5	NA	TRBJ2-3	NA	CASALGTQYF	TGTGCCAGCGCATTGGGTACGCAGTATTTT
TRBV5-1	once	TRBJ2-7	NA	CASRLVQTGYEQYF	TGCGCCAGCAGACTCGTACAGACAGGTTACGAGCAGTACTTC
TRBV5-6	NA	TRBJ2-6	TRBD1	CASSSPGRTGASGANVLTF	TGTGCCAGCAGTTCCCCCGGAAGGACAGGGGCTTCTGGGGCCAACGTCCTGACTTTC
TRBV6-2/TRBV6-3	NA	TRBJ1-4	TRBD1	CASSPDRPGLSNEKLFF	TGTGCCAGCAGTCCGGACAGGCCCGGACTATCTAATGAAAAACTGTTTTTT
TRBV3-1/TRBV3-2	NA	TRBJ1-6	NA	CASSQVRARTPLHF	TGTGCCAGCAGCCAAGTAAGGGCTCGAACACCCCTCCACTTT
TRBV7-2	NA	TRBJ2-5	NA	CASSSQETQYF	TGTGCCAGCAGCTCACAAGAGACCCAGTACTTC
TRBV5-6	NA	TRBJ2-1	NA	CASSLAEDTWDEQFF	TGTGCCAGCAGCTTGGCCGAGGACACTTGGGATGAGCAGTTCTTC
TRBV5-5	NA	TRBJ1-5	NA	CASSLGGPSNQPQHF	TGTGCCAGCAGCTTAGGGGGGCCCTCCAATCAGCCCCAGCATTTT
TRBV11-2	NA	TRBJ2-1	TRBD1	CASSVYRGNSYNEQFF	TGTGCCAGCAGCGTTTACAGGGGCAACTCCTACAATGAGCAGTTCTTC
TRBV7-9	NA	TRBJ2-7	TRBD1	CASSLGRGSTYEQYF	TGTGCCAGCAGCTTAGGCAGGGGGTCCACCTACGAGCAGTACTTC
TRBV10-3	NA	TRBJ2-7	NA	CAIGGKSQGYEQYF	TGTGCCATCGGGGGGAAAAGTCAGGGCTACGAGCAGTACTTC
TRBV5-1	NA	TRBJ2-1	TRBD2	CASSLLPNGLAGDYNEQFF	TGCGCCAGCAGCTTGCTCCCGAACGGACTAGCGGGGGACTACAATGAGCAGTTCTTC
TRBV28	NA	TRBJ2-1	NA	CASSTNEQFF	TGTGCCAGTTCGACCAATGAGCAGTTCTTC
TRBV19	NA	TRBJ2-7	TRBD2	CASSTSGTSIYEQYF	TGTGCCAGTAGTACCTCCGGGACTAGCATCTACGAGCAGTACTTC
TRBV28	once	TRBJ2-7	TRBD2	CASSLTSGSSYEQYF	TGTGCCAGCAGCCTAACTAGCGGTAGCTCCTACGAGCAGTACTTC
TRBV10-3	NA	TRBJ2-2	NA	CAISEGLLNTGELFF	TGTGCCATCAGTGAGGGGCTATTGAACACCGGGGAGCTGTTTTTT
TRBV7-2	NA	TRBJ2-7	TRBD2	CASRRGGRASEQYF	TGTGCCAGCAGGAGAGGCGGGAGGGCCTCCGAGCAGTACTTC
TRBV18	NA	TRBJ1-4	TRBD1	CASSPGTAEKLFF	TGTGCCAGCTCACCCGGGACAGCGGAAAAACTGTTTTTT
TRBV28	NA	TRBJ1-3	TRBD1	CASSIPGGNTIYF	TGTGCCAGCAGTATCCCAGGGGGGAACACCATATATTTT
TRBV9	NA	TRBJ2-7	TRBD1	CASSPESDRVWEQYF	TGTGCCAGCAGCCCAGAATCGGACAGGGTGTGGGAGCAGTACTTC
TRBV6-2/TRBV6-3	NA	TRBJ2-1	TRBD2	CASSYSLAGGSHEQFF	TGTGCCAGCAGTTACTCACTAGCGGGAGGGTCCCATGAGCAGTTCTTC
TRBV5-4	NA	TRBJ1-5	NA	CASSLYGTSNQPQHF	TGTGCCAGCAGCTTGTATGGCACTAGCAATCAGCCCCAGCATTTT
TRBV3-1/TRBV3-2	NA	TRBJ1-2	NA	CASSRLSHYGYTF	TGTGCCAGCAGCCGACTCAGTCACTATGGCTACACCTTC
TRBV11-1	NA	TRBJ2-5	NA	CASRWGPQETQYF	TGTGCCAGCAGGTGGGGCCCCCAAGAGACCCAGTACTTC
TRBV6-5	once	TRBJ1-1	TRBD1	CASTLTGANTEAFF	TGTGCCAGCACCTTGACAGGGGCGAACACTGAAGCTTTCTTT
TRBV28	NA	TRBJ2-7	TRBD1	CASSLDRGFYEQYF	TGTGCCAGCAGTTTAGACAGGGGCTTCTACGAGCAGTACTTC
TRBV24-1	NA	TRBJ2-5	NA	CATSGFIGETQYF	TGTGCCACCAGCGGTTTTATCGGGGAGACCCAGTACTTC
TRBV12-5	NA	TRBJ2-1	NA	CASGLDQGSEQFF	TGTGCTAGTGGTTTGGACCAGGGGTCCGAGCAGTTCTTC
TRBV5-6	NA	TRBJ1-4	NA	CASSPRWGRDEKLFF	TGTGCCAGCAGCCCGCGTTGGGGGAGGGATGAAAAACTGTTTTTT
TRBV27	NA	TRBJ2-5	TRBD2	CASSLSAGRGTQYF	TGTGCCAGCAGTTTATCGGCGGGGAGGGGGACCCAGTACTTC
TRBV28	NA	TRBJ1-2	NA	CASSPSGSNYGYTF	TGTGCCAGCAGTCCCTCCGGAAGCAACTATGGCTACACCTTC
TRBV6-1	NA	TRBJ2-7	NA	CASSEAGNRAYVEQYF	TGTGCCAGCAGTGAAGCGGGGAACAGAGCCTACGTCGAGCAGTACTTC
TRBV7-2	NA	TRBJ2-1	TRBD2	CASSLVGTSGAGEQFF	TGTGCCAGCAGCTTAGTTGGGACTAGCGGTGCCGGAGAGCAGTTCTTC
TRBV5-1	NA	TRBJ2-2	TRBD2	CASSLTSGTLTGELFF	TGCGCCAGCAGCCTGACTAGCGGGACCCTCACCGGGGAGCTGTTTTTT
TRBV18	NA	TRBJ1-2	NA	CASSPEVGVYYGYTF	TGTGCCAGCTCACCAGAGGTGGGGGTCTACTATGGCTACACCTTC
TRBV7-2	NA	TRBJ2-3	TRBD2	CASSPGNSGTDTQYF	TGTGCCAGCAGCCCCGGGAATAGCGGGACAGATACGCAGTATTTT
TRBV12-5	NA	TRBJ2-1	TRBD2	CASGLFYRELAGSRDSYNEQFF	TGTGCTAGTGGTTTGTTCTATAGGGAACTAGCGGGATCTCGAGACTCCTACAATGAGCAGTTCTTC
TRBV19	once	TRBJ1-5	NA	CASKLQTSNQPQHF	TGTGCCAGTAAGTTGCAGACTAGCAATCAGCCCCAGCATTTT
TRBV19	NA	TRBJ2-1	NA	CASSFTPRQQQFF	TGTGCCAGTAGTTTCACCCCTAGACAGCAGCAGTTCTTC
TRBV5-8	NA	TRBJ2-1	TRBD2	CASSQRRTSGYSYNEQFF	TGTGCCAGCAGCCAACGGAGGACTAGCGGGTACTCCTACAATGAGCAGTTCTTC
TRBV27	NA	TRBJ2-7	NA	CASSRNPDYEQYF	TGTGCCAGCAGTCGGAATCCCGACTACGAGCAGTACTTC
TRBV7-2	NA	TRBJ2-2	TRBD2	CASSLTSGSTGELFF	TGTGCCAGCAGCTTAACTAGCGGGAGCACCGGGGAGCTGTTTTTT
TRBV7-9	NA	TRBJ1-1	NA	CASSPMGTEAFF	TGTGCCAGCAGTCCAATGGGCACTGAAGCTTTCTTT
TRBV7-9	few	TRBJ2-5	NA	CASSPWRQSVAQYF	TGTGCCAGCAGCCCATGGAGACAGTCCGTGGCCCAGTACTTC
TRBV6-5	NA	TRBJ1-5	NA	CASRQGNQPQHF	TGTGCCAGCAGGCAGGGAAATCAGCCCCAGCATTTT
TRBV21-1	NA	TRBJ2-1	NA	CASSKAVTTSASYNEQFF	TGTGCCAGCAGCAAAGCGGTTACGACTAGCGCATCCTACAATGAGCAGTTCTTC
TRBV7-9	NA	TRBJ1-4	NA	CASSLTATNEKLFF	TGTGCCAGCAGCTTGACAGCCACTAATGAAAAACTGTTTTTT
TRBV7-9	NA	TRBJ1-1	NA	CASSAQVNTEAFF	TGTGCCAGCAGCGCCCAGGTTAACACTGAAGCTTTCTTT
TRBV18	NA	TRBJ2-1	NA	CASSPPGRGINEQFF	TGTGCCAGCTCACCACCCGGACGCGGTATCAATGAGCAGTTCTTC